Reported below is one TCR beta chain. The record originates from a study of blood T cell repertoires in COVID-19. Participant-reported clinical history was the basis for cohort assignment. Original processing notes: For nucleated cells, counts were estimated from reference gene primer amplification. Libraries were prepared by immunoSEQ multiplex PCR; TCRdb keeps only in-frame clonotypes and omits some of them. That table is the source of V, J and clone size, and D and trimming were worked out from the DNA. The profile shows 120,000 to 150,000 clones, just under 85% of them singletons. The CDR3 has 15 amino acids. The germline CDR1 and CDR2 sequences are SGHRS and YFSETQ. V was clipped by 4 bases and J by 3 bases, with 14 bases between them.

The sequence was obtained from a woman aged 45 to 65 with acute COVID-19. The chain recombines TRBV5-1 with TRBJ2-1, with TRBD1 as a possible D gene (7 bases). Material for sequencing was PBMCs or T cells enriched from blood (not recorded which). CDR3 in amino acids: CASSGRGDYYNEQFF. As DNA, the CDR3 is TGCGCCAGCAGCGGCAGGGGGGATTACTACAATGAGCAGTTCTTC.